The following is a T cell receptor beta chain sequence with its context. Per germline, CDR1 SNHLY and CDR2 FYNNEI. The CDR3 extends over 15 amino acids. V lost 4 bases and J lost 2, with 11 bases in between. Assay used: immunoSEQ multiplex PCR; TCRdb lists only in-frame clones, some missing. The table shows approximately 150,000 clones, with about 94% occurring only once. This sample stems from a study of control samples from healthy donors and cancer patients. The sample consisted of PBMCs. This TCR came from a man aged 55 to 70 with colorectal cancer. This rearrangement joins TRBV2 to TRBJ2-2; D is perhaps TRBD1 or TRBD2 (5 bases each). This chain's CDR3 is CASSARDGNTGELFF. CDR3 nucleotides: TGTGCCAGCAGTGCCCGGGACGGCAACACCGGGGAGCTGTTTTTT.